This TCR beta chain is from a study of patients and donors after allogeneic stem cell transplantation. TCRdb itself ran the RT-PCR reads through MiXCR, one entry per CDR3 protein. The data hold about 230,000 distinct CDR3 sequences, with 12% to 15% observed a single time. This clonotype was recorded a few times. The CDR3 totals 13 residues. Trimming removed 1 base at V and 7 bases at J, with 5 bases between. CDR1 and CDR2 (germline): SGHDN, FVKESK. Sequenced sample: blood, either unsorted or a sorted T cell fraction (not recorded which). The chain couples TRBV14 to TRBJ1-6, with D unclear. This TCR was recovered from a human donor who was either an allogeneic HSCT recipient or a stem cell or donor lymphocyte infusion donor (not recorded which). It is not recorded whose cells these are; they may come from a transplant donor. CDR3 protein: CASSQVLNSPLHF. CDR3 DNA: TGTGCCAGCAGCCAAGTTTTAAATTCACCCCTCCACTTT. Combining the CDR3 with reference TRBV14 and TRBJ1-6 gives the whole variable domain EAGVTQFPSHSVIEKGQTVTLRCDPISGHDNLYWYRRVMGKEIKFLLHFVKESKQDESGMPNNRFLAERTGGTYSTLKVQPAELEDSGVYFCASSQVLNSPLHFGNGTRLTVT.